The next 26 T cell receptor beta chains were all read from a single sample in a study of esophageal squamous cell carcinoma under preoperative chemotherapy. Time point: before preoperative PTX-NDP chemotherapy. TCRdb re-called the PCR reads with MiXCR, one entry per CDR3 protein. The sample has roughly 30,000 distinct CDR3 sequences; 49% are singletons. The material was obtained from a patient given preoperative chemotherapy. These receptors were collected from a human donor with esophageal squamous cell carcinoma. The donor label of this sample is uncertain.

At least ten counts were recorded for this clonotype. The chain has TRBV11-2 and TRBJ1-2; D remains unclear. V gave up 1 base and J gave up 0 bases, with 6 bases separating them. CDR3 size: 14 residues. CDR1 and CDR2 (germline): SGHAT, FQNNGV. CDR3 residues: CASSLGLANYGYTF. CDR3 DNA: TGTGCCAGCAGCTTAGGGTTAGCTAACTATGGCTACACCTTC. Drawing the rest from reference TRBV11-2 and TRBJ1-2, the complete variable domain is EAGVAQSPRYKIIEKRQSVAFWCNPISGHATLYWYQQILGQGPKLLIQFQNNGVVDDSQLPKDRFSAERLKGVDSTLKIQPAKLEDSAVYLCASSLGLANYGYTFGSGTRLTVV.

V gene TRBV7-2 combines with J gene TRBJ1-1; D is uncertain. This CDR3 is built from 13 residues. The germline CDR1 and CDR2 sequences are SGHTA and FQGNSA. V lost 5 bases and J 4 bases, leaving 11 bases between the germline ends. The CDR3 DNA sequence: TGTGCCAGCAGCCCACAGAGTTCCACTGAAGCTTTCTTT. This encodes CASSPQSSTEAFF.

Worth noting for this clonotype: The germline gene is not matched at one end of the junction; a read error may be the cause. The gene calls are TRBV7-7 and TRBJ2-2, with D possibly TRBD2 on 5 matching bases. TRBJ2-3 matches the DNA end more closely, so the J call is doubtful. This CDR3 contains 15 residues. The germline CDR1 and CDR2 sequences are SSHAT and FNYEAQ (reference sequence). The CDR3 coding sequence is TGTGTCAGCGGCCGCAGGACTGTCAGCACCGGGGAGCAGTATTTT. As protein: CVSGRRTVSTGEQYF.

As concerns this clonotype: Compared with germline, one end of the junction differs, possibly owing to a read error. The chain couples TRBV7-2 to TRBJ2-3; 7 nucleotides match TRBD1. From germline, CDR1 is SGHTA and CDR2 FQGNSA. The CDR3 covers 17 residues. The CDR3 region is CASSLVRGLRGKDTQYF. The DNA of the CDR3 is TGTGCCAGCAGCTTAGTGAGGGGGCTGCGAGGCAAAGATACGCAGTATTTC.

In its sample, this clonotype was seen many times. This chain connects TRBV7-6 to TRBJ2-5; D possibly corresponds to TRBD1 (6 bases). V gave up 1 base and J gave up 4 bases, with 13 bases separating them. The CDR3 runs to 15 residues. Germline V gene sequence: CDR1 SGHVS, CDR2 FNYEAQ. CDR3 sequence reads: CASSLGQGLAETQYF. In DNA form, the CDR3 reads TGTGCCAGCAGCTTAGGCCAGGGGCTTGCAGAGACCCAGTACTTC.

This chain links TRBV5-8 with TRBJ2-1; D may be TRBD1 or TRBD2 (5 bases each). V lost 4 bases, J lost 6 bases, and 17 bases lay in between. The CDR3 spans 15 residues. Germline V CDR1 and CDR2: SGHTS, YDEGEE. CDR3 in DNA: TGTGCCAGCAGCCCCGGGACCTCGGCCGTCAATGAGCAGTTCTTC. This codes for CASSPGTSAVNEQFF.

The V gene is TRBV7-3, the J gene TRBJ2-3; 10 positions agree with TRBD2. Germline lookup yields CDR1 SGHTA and CDR2 FQGTGA. The CDR3 is 16 amino acids. With 0 bases clipped from V and 3 bases from J, the junction kept 3 bases outside the gene matches. CDR3 DNA sequence: TGTGCCAGCAGCTTAACTAGCGGGAGGACGACAGATACGCAGTATTTT. The encoded protein is CASSLTSGRTTDTQYF.

This clonotype was counted ten times or more. V gene TRBV7-9 combines with J gene TRBJ2-3, with a possible D match to TRBD2 (6 bases). CDR3 length: 12 amino acids. CDR1 and CDR2 (germline): SEHNR, FQNEAQ (reference sequence). V shed 4 bases and J shed 11 bases, with 13 bases lying between them. For the CDR3, the DNA is TGTGCCAGCAGCTCATCCGGGACTGAGCAGTATTTT. It specifies CASSSSGTEQYF. Looking up the rest from reference TRBV7-9 and TRBJ2-3 gives the full variable domain: DTGVSQNPRHKITKRGQNVTFRCDPISEHNRLYWYRQTLGQGPEFLTYFQNEAQLEKSRLLSDRFSAERPKGSFSTLEIQRTEQGDSAMYLCASSSSGTEQYFGPGTRLTVL.

The CDR3 coding sequence is TGTGCCAGCAGTTTATCTAGCACAGATACGCAGTATTTT. Translating it yields CASSLSSTDTQYF. The V and J genes are TRBV27 and TRBJ2-3, with unresolved D. Germline CDR1 reads MNHEY; CDR2 reads SMNVEV (reference sequence). V was cut by 0 bases and J by 0 bases, with 1 base left in between. The CDR3 sequence is 13 residues long.

The chain links TRBV7-3 to TRBJ2-4, with TRBD2 as a possible D gene (6 bases). This CDR3 is 17 amino acids long. In germline, CDR1 is SGHTA, CDR2 FQGTGA. Trimming shortened V by 3 bases and J by 13 bases, and 28 bases separated the two germline ends. The CDR3 reads CASSLGLGGRIKEIQYF. The CDR3 nucleotides are TGTGCCAGCAGCTTGGGGCTCGGGGGACGGATCAAAGAGATCCAGTACTTC.

This clonotype occurred many times. V is TRBV12-3 or TRBV12-4 and J is TRBJ2-1; the D gene could be TRBD1 or TRBD2 (5 bases each). CDR3 length equals 13 residues. Trimming removed 6 bases from V and 5 bases from J, with 11 bases in between. The CDR3 nucleotides are TGTGCCAGCAGGGGGGATAGTGACAATGAGCAGTTCTTC. The encoded protein is CASRGDSDNEQFF.

This chain connects TRBV3-1 to TRBJ2-1, with D unresolved. This CDR3 contains 13 residues. Looked up from germline, CDR1 is LGHDT and CDR2 is YNNKEL (reference sequence). Between the trimmed V and J ends, which lost 0 bases and 6 bases, there was a span of 6 bases. The CDR3 sequence: CASSQEGTNEQFF. CDR3 DNA: TGTGCCAGCAGCCAAGAGGGTACCAATGAGCAGTTCTTC.

On this clonotype: The junction shows a germline mismatch at one end, possibly a read error. The chain carries TRBV7-6 and TRBJ2-3, with a weak D call TRBD1 (7 bases). Germline assignment: CDR1 SGHVS and CDR2 FNYEAQ. CDR3 size: 17 residues. The CDR3 sequence is CASSLEGAGRYPDTQYF. The CDR3 DNA is TGTGCCAGCAGCTTGGAGGGGGCTGGCCGGTATCCAGATACCCAGTATTTC. The full variable domain, in which reference TRBV7-6 and TRBJ2-3 provide the parts outside the CDR3, is GAGVSQSPRYKVTKRGQDVALRCDPISGHVSLYWYRQALGQGPEFLTYFNYEAQQDKSGLPNDRFSAERPEGSISTLTIQRTEQRDSAMYRCASSLEGAGRYPDTQYFGPGTRLTVL.

This rearrangement joins TRBV7-6 to TRBJ2-5, with unresolved D. CDR1 SGHVS and CDR2 FNYEAQ come from the germline V gene. V dropped 3 bases and J dropped 8 bases, with 31 bases sitting between them. The CDR3 is 19 residues long. CDR3 loop: CASSLDPPIPGRAQNTQYF. The CDR3 nucleotides read TGTGCCAGCAGCTTGGATCCGCCCATCCCCGGGCGAGCCCAAAACACCCAGTACTTC.

The table lists this clonotype with a count of one. The chain combines TRBV6-1 with TRBJ2-4; a possible D gene is TRBD2 (7 bases). The CDR3 has 16 residues. The ends were cut back, 6 bases at V and 13 bases at J, with 28 bases in the middle. The germline V gene encodes CDR1 MNHNS and CDR2 SASEGT. CDR3 sequence: CASRGPRGADLDTQYF. The CDR3 bases are TGTGCCAGCAGGGGGCCTCGGGGGGCCGACTTGGACACCCAGTACTTC.

This clonotype was seen more than once but under ten times. This chain connects TRBV7-8 to TRBJ2-2, with 8 bases that match TRBD2. V was pared by 5 bases and J by 0 bases, with 11 bases of the junction left unmatched. Germline CDR1 reads SGHVS; CDR2 reads FQNEAQ. The CDR3 runs 18 residues. The CDR3, as DNA: TGTGCCAGCAGCCAAAAGGGACTAGACCTAGCGAACACCGGGGAGCTGTTTTTT. Protein: CASSQKGLDLANTGELFF.

The chain carries TRBV7-9 and TRBJ2-5, with TRBD1 identical over 8 bases. CDR1 and CDR2 (germline): SEHNR, FQNEAQ (reference sequence). The CDR3 spans 14 residues. J lost 4 bases, V lost 5 bases, and 6 bases had no gene match. The CDR3 here is CASSQDRARETQYF. CDR3 in DNA: TGTGCCAGCAGCCAGGACAGGGCTCGAGAGACCCAGTACTTC.

The chain joins TRBV7-6 to TRBJ2-4; D could derive from TRBD1 or TRBD2 (6 bases each). V was shortened by 3 bases and J by 10 bases, with 31 bases between the two germline ends. CDR3 length: 19 residues. CDR1 and CDR2 from the germline V gene are SGHVS and FNYEAQ. DNA for the CDR3: TGTGCCAGCAGCTTGGATGCGGGGATCGGGGGCGGTGCCAAAGAGATTCAGTACTTC. Residues: CASSLDAGIGGGAKEIQYF.

The gene calls are TRBV5-1 and TRBJ2-1; no clear D gene. Trimming shortened V by 4 bases and J by 10 bases, and 24 bases separated the two germline ends. Germline CDR1 SGHRS, CDR2 YFSETQ. This CDR3 has 16 amino acids. CDR3 bases: TGCGCCAGCAGCGCCATGTGGATACTTGGTGTCGGGGAGCAGTTCTTC. Translating it yields CASSAMWILGVGEQFF.

This clonotype was picked up one time. V and J are TRBV7-2 and TRBJ2-4, with D perhaps matching TRBD1 or TRBD2 (5 bases each). Germline values: CDR1 SGHTA, CDR2 FQGNSA. This CDR3 is built from 16 residues. CDR3 amino acids: CACSPPGLRAKNTQYF. The CDR3 coding sequence is TGTGCGTGCAGCCCACCGGGGCTGAGAGCCAAAAATACTCAGTACTTC.

The CDR3 region has the DNA TGTGCCAGCAGCTGGAATAGCGGGAGGGCCGGTAATGAGCAGTTCTTC. Protein product: CASSWNSGRAGNEQFF. V usage is TRBV7-3 and J usage is TRBJ2-1, with 11 bases matching TRBD2. The CDR3 totals 16 residues. The ends lost 4 bases at V and 7 bases at J; junction bases unmatched: 9. CDR1 and CDR2 (germline): SGHTA, FQGTGA.

The rearrangement joins TRBV6-5 to TRBJ2-7, with a tentative D call TRBD1 (6 bases). Germline lookup yields CDR1 MNHEY and CDR2 SVGAGI. The length of the CDR3 is 14 residues. V dropped 4 bases and J dropped 5 bases, with 15 bases sitting between them. This CDR3 reads CASSSPPQGNEQYF. The CDR3 nucleotides read TGTGCCAGCAGTTCCCCCCCTCAGGGGAACGAGCAGTACTTC.

Points on this clonotype: The junction departs from germline at one end; a sequencing error may be responsible. The chain couples TRBV7-2 to TRBJ2-3; TRBD1 agrees at 7 bases. The CDR3 has 17 amino acids. CDR1 and CDR2 (germline): SGHTA, FQGNSA. The DNA for the CDR3 is TGTGCCAGCAGCGAGGGGATAGGGGGTCGTGGGACAGAGACGCAGTATTTC. Amino acids: CASSEGIGGRGTETQYF.

The table lists this clonotype with a few counts. The V call is TRBV28, the J call TRBJ2-3, with TRBD2 matching 8 bases. The CDR3 is 16 residues long. Germline V gene sequence: CDR1 MDHEN, CDR2 SYDVKM. The V and J ends lost 2 bases and 4 bases, in that order; junction bases with no gene match: 8. This CDR3 is CASSLSTGGGADTQYF. The CDR3 bases are TGTGCCAGCAGTTTAAGTACCGGGGGGGGAGCAGATACGCAGTATTTT.

This clonotype has only a few counts. The V gene is TRBV27, the J gene TRBJ2-1; D call uncertain. The CDR3 consists of 17 residues. Trimming removed 5 bases at V and 10 bases at J, with 27 bases between. The germline CDR1 and CDR2 sequences are MNHEY and SMNVEV (reference sequence). The CDR3 sequence: CASSPRLYGMKAYEQFF. In DNA, the CDR3 is TGTGCCAGCAGTCCCCGATTATATGGTATGAAAGCTTACGAGCAGTTCTTC.

Of note for this clonotype: Germline is not matched at one junction end, which may reflect a read error. The V call is TRBV7-2, the J call TRBJ2-4, with D possibly being TRBD2 (6 bases). Germline CDR1 SGHTA, CDR2 FQGNSA. CDR3 length: 14 residues. CDR3 sequence (DNA): TGCCGCGTCGCGGGGCGGGGAGCCAAAGACACGCAGTACTTC. It encodes CRVAGRGAKDTQYF.